A selection of T cell receptor beta chains follows, all from one sample in a study of blood T cell repertoires in COVID-19. Assay: immunoSEQ multiplex PCR; the TCRdb copy retains only in-frame clones and omits some. The repertoire has 100,000 to 150,000 clones, about 80% of them found once; the top ten carry 37%. The sample was peripheral blood. The receptors were gathered from a man aged 40-55 years with active or convalescent COVID-19. CDR3s include the opening cysteine and the closing phenylalanine or tryptophan. D genes are given only for firm matches. Size is stated for part of the rows, as once, few or many counts, or as a class when the clone is expanded.

clone_size j_call v_call d_call cdr3_aa cdr3_nt
once TRBJ2-1 TRBV9 - CASSVVGAGGVNEQFF TGTGCCAGCAGCGTAGTAGGAGCGGGCGGTGTCAATGAGCAGTTCTTC
- TRBJ1-2 TRBV5-1 TRBD1 CASSLGPGGYGYTF TGCGCCAGCAGCTTGGGACCAGGGGGCTATGGCTACACCTTC
once TRBJ2-7 TRBV28 - CASSGSRGQYF TGTGCCAGCAGTGGCTCGCGGGGGCAGTACTTC
few TRBJ1-5 TRBV2 - CASSDTYNAPQHF TGTGCCAGCAGTGATACTTATAACGCGCCCCAGCATTTT
- TRBJ2-3 TRBV6-2/TRBV6-3 - CASSRRDISTDTQYF TGTGCCAGCAGTCGTCGGGACATCAGCACAGATACGCAGTATTTT
- TRBJ1-2 TRBV30 TRBD1 CAWKGQGALGYTF TGTGCCTGGAAAGGACAGGGGGCCTTAGGCTACACCTTC
once TRBJ2-2 TRBV18 - CASSSVRVEGELFF TGTGCCAGCTCATCCGTCAGGGTGGAGGGGGAGCTGTTTTTT
- TRBJ2-7 TRBV5-1 TRBD2 CASSYSLAGGAEQYF TGCGCCAGCAGCTACTCCCTAGCGGGAGGGGCCGAGCAGTACTTC
once TRBJ1-6 TRBV4-2 - CASSQELGYNSPLHF TGTGCCAGCAGCCAAGAACTAGGCTATAATTCACCCCTCCACTTT
- TRBJ1-6 TRBV4-3 - CASSQAVTTNSPLHF TGCGCCAGCAGCCAAGCGGTGACTACCAATTCACCCCTCCACTTT
- TRBJ1-6 TRBV6-6 - CASSFRQEDSPLHF TGTGCCAGCAGTTTCCGACAGGAGGATTCACCCCTCCACTTT
- TRBJ2-1 TRBV10-3 - CAISISSDLEQFF TGTGCCATCAGTATATCTAGCGACCTTGAGCAGTTCTTC
- TRBJ2-2 TRBV5-1 TRBD2 CASSPARGAGGPGELFF TGCGCCAGCAGCCCCGCGAGGGGAGCGGGAGGGCCCGGGGAGCTGTTTTTT
- TRBJ1-1 TRBV11-2 - CASSYRVSEAFF TGTGCCAGCAGTTACAGGGTATCTGAAGCTTTCTTT
- TRBJ2-2 TRBV9 - CASSVGATNTGELFF TGTGCCAGCAGCGTAGGGGCAACGAACACCGGGGAGCTGTTTTTT
- TRBJ1-1 TRBV12-3/TRBV12-4 TRBD1 CASSGQGSTEAFF TGTGCCAGCAGCGGACAGGGAAGTACTGAAGCTTTCTTT
- TRBJ1-1 TRBV21-1 - CASSKGNSAEAFF TGTGCCAGCAGCAAAGGAAATTCAGCTGAAGCTTTCTTT
- TRBJ2-3 TRBV27 TRBD2 CASSPSTSGGPNTDTQYF TGTGCCAGCAGTCCATCAACTAGCGGGGGGCCTAACACAGATACGCAGTATTTT
- TRBJ2-1 TRBV9 TRBD2 CASSVVAGALDEQFF TGTGCCAGCAGCGTAGTGGCGGGAGCTCTAGATGAGCAGTTCTTC
- TRBJ2-2 TRBV15 - CATSRRRGSANTGELFF TGTGCCACCAGCCGAAGGCGGGGCAGCGCGAACACCGGGGAGCTGTTTTTT
- TRBJ1-2 TRBV6-6 TRBD1 CASSSDRVNYGYTF TGTGCCAGCAGTTCCGACAGGGTTAACTATGGCTACACCTTC
- TRBJ2-5 TRBV24-1 - CATSTAATQETQYF TGTGCCACCAGTACGGCGGCAACTCAAGAGACCCAGTACTTC
- TRBJ1-1 TRBV10-3 TRBD1 CAISGQGAATEAFF TGTGCCATCAGTGGACAGGGGGCGGCCACTGAAGCTTTCTTT
- TRBJ1-2 TRBV5-8 - CASSLASISGYTF TGTGCCAGCAGCTTGGCCTCTATCTCGGGCTACACCTTC
- TRBJ2-5 TRBV4-2 - CASSQDQASWETQYF TGTGCCAGCAGCCAAGATCAAGCTAGTTGGGAGACCCAGTACTTC
- TRBJ1-2 TRBV7-3 - CASSPQAGVNYGYTF TGTGCCAGCAGCCCCCAGGCAGGGGTTAACTATGGCTACACCTTC
few TRBJ1-5 TRBV28 TRBD1 CASSRSRAGGVQPQHF TGTGCCAGCAGTCGCAGCCGGGCAGGGGGAGTTCAGCCCCAGCATTTT
- TRBJ2-7 TRBV21-1 - CASSKAGGASGSIYEQYF TGTGCCAGCAGCAAAGCGGGGGGGGCTAGCGGGAGTATCTACGAGCAGTACTTC
- TRBJ2-1 TRBV3-1/TRBV3-2 - CASSQAFGSRSSYNEQFF TGTGCCAGCAGCCAGGCTTTCGGCAGCCGGAGCTCCTACAATGAGCAGTTCTTC
once TRBJ2-1 TRBV2 TRBD2 CASSGGPSGDNEQFF TGTGCCAGCAGCGGGGGACCTAGCGGAGACAATGAGCAGTTCTTC
- TRBJ2-5 TRBV7-9 TRBD2 CASSSTVIAGGRGQETQYF TGTGCCAGCAGCTCCACCGTGATAGCGGGGGGAAGGGGGCAAGAGACCCAGTACTTC
- TRBJ1-4 TRBV7-2 TRBD1 CASSPDRGGEKLFF TGTGCCAGCAGCCCCGACAGGGGAGGCGAAAAACTGTTTTTT
- TRBJ2-3 TRBV29-1 TRBD1 CSADGLRDRGLPDTQYF TGCAGCGCTGATGGCCTTCGGGACAGGGGGCTCCCAGATACGCAGTATTTT
- TRBJ2-7 TRBV19 TRBD1 CASSTDRAGEQYF TGTGCCAGTAGTACAGACAGGGCCGGCGAGCAGTACTTC
few TRBJ1-6 TRBV28 TRBD1 CASGGQGLGPNSPLHF TGTGCCAGCGGAGGACAGGGCTTGGGTCCCAATTCACCCCTCCACTTT
- TRBJ2-3 TRBV9 TRBD2 CASSDGGSDFTDTQYF TGTGCCAGCAGCGACGGGGGGTCGGACTTCACAGATACGCAGTATTTT
few TRBJ2-3 TRBV5-1 - CASSLVMGGYTDTQYF TGCGCCAGCAGTCTTGTAATGGGGGGTTACACAGATACGCAGTATTTT
- TRBJ2-3 TRBV5-1 - CASRQSGFSDTQYF TGCGCCAGCAGGCAGAGCGGGTTCTCAGATACGCAGTATTTT
- TRBJ1-1 TRBV27 TRBD1 CASSLVQGTEAFF TGTGCCAGCAGTCTTGTACAGGGGACTGAAGCTTTCTTT
- TRBJ1-1 TRBV7-8 TRBD1 CASSLGTANTEAFF TGTGCCAGCAGCCTCGGGACAGCTAACACTGAAGCTTTCTTT
- TRBJ1-1 TRBV7-9 - CASSFFVAGSNTEAFF TGTGCCAGCAGCTTTTTTGTTGCAGGGTCGAACACTGAAGCTTTCTTT
- TRBJ2-1 TRBV11-3 TRBD2 CASSFSGGSYNEQFF TGTGCCAGCAGCTTTTCGGGGGGCTCCTACAATGAGCAGTTCTTC
- TRBJ1-1 TRBV9 TRBD1 CASSVQGIATEAFF TGTGCCAGCAGTGTACAGGGGATCGCAACTGAAGCTTTCTTT
few TRBJ1-1 TRBV4-3 - CASSQDGRGGSAEAFF TGCGCCAGCAGCCAAGATGGAAGGGGAGGATCGGCTGAAGCTTTCTTT
- TRBJ2-6 TRBV19 - CASNGASSGANVLTF TGTGCCAGTAATGGAGCAAGCTCTGGGGCCAACGTCCTGACTTTC
- TRBJ1-1 TRBV28 - CASSLFSKGRGTEAFF TGTGCCAGCAGTTTATTTAGTAAGGGTCGGGGCACTGAAGCTTTCTTT
- TRBJ2-5 TRBV15 - CATSREAGETQYF TGTGCCACCAGCAGGGAGGCTGGGGAGACCCAGTACTTC
- TRBJ2-4 TRBV5-6 TRBD2 CASSEGEGLNIQYF TGTGCCAGCAGCGAAGGGGAGGGCTTAAACATTCAGTACTTC